These T cell receptor beta chains were read from a single sample in a study of Graves' ophthalmopathy and Graves' hyperthyroidism. TCRdb passed the multiplex PCR reads through MiXCR, listing each CDR3 protein once. The sample carries about 16,000 distinct CDR3 sequences, roughly 46% recorded once. The sample consisted of peripheral blood. These receptors originate from a woman aged 40 to 50 with stable Graves' hyperthyroidism. Each CDR3 is given with its conserved first and last residue. D genes are given only for firm matches. Some rows have no size entry. The others give once, few or many, or a class for an expanded clone.

d_gene: -; j_gene: TRBJ1-1; v_gene: TRBV20-1; abundance: medium-sized; CDR3aa: CSARDLGVEAFF; CDR3nt: TGCAGTGCTAGAGATCTCGGAGTCGAAGCTTTCTTT
d_gene: TRBD2; j_gene: TRBJ2-1; v_gene: TRBV10-1; abundance: once; CDR3aa: CASSAGTSGSWNEQFF; CDR3nt: TGCGCCAGCAGTGCTGGGACTAGCGGGAGTTGGAATGAGCAGTTCTTC
d_gene: -; j_gene: TRBJ2-5; v_gene: TRBV5-6; abundance: -; CDR3aa: CASSLARGSGGEIQYF; CDR3nt: TGTGCCAGCAGCTTGGCCAGGGGGTCGGGGGGGGAGATCCAGTACTTC
d_gene: TRBD1; j_gene: TRBJ2-7; v_gene: TRBV5-5; abundance: many; CDR3aa: CASSSLGTASYEQYF; CDR3nt: TGTGCCAGCAGCTCGCTAGGGACAGCCTCCTACGAGCAGTACTTC
d_gene: -; j_gene: TRBJ1-3; v_gene: TRBV18; abundance: once; CDR3aa: CASSPLGQPLGSGNTIYF; CDR3nt: TGTGCCAGCTCACCACTGGGGCAGCCACTGGGCTCTGGAAACACCATATATTTT
d_gene: -; j_gene: TRBJ1-4; v_gene: TRBV30; abundance: -; CDR3aa: CAWSVATNEKLFF; CDR3nt: TGTGCCTGGAGCGTTGCAACTAATGAAAAACTGTTTTTT
d_gene: -; j_gene: TRBJ2-5; v_gene: TRBV9; abundance: many; CDR3aa: CASSVGEGAQTQYF; CDR3nt: TGTGCCAGCAGCGTAGGAGAGGGAGCGCAGACCCAGTACTTC
d_gene: TRBD2; j_gene: TRBJ2-1; v_gene: TRBV19; abundance: medium-sized; CDR3aa: CASSMPGLAASGNEQFF; CDR3nt: TGTGCCAGTAGTATGCCGGGACTAGCGGCCAGTGGCAATGAGCAGTTCTTC
d_gene: -; j_gene: TRBJ2-3; v_gene: TRBV14; abundance: few; CDR3aa: CASSQGGGARTDTQYF; CDR3nt: TGTGCCAGCAGCCAAGGGGGGGGGGCGCGCACAGATACGCAGTATTTT
d_gene: -; j_gene: TRBJ1-5; v_gene: TRBV12-3/TRBV12-4; abundance: once; CDR3aa: CASSRPDQPQHF; CDR3nt: TGTGCCAGCAGTCGCCCCGATCAGCCCCAGCATTTT
d_gene: TRBD1; j_gene: TRBJ1-1; v_gene: TRBV6-1; abundance: -; CDR3aa: CASSGQGYTEAFF; CDR3nt: TGTGCCAGCAGTGGACAGGGTTACACTGAAGCTTTCTTT
d_gene: TRBD1; j_gene: TRBJ2-5; v_gene: TRBV19; abundance: -; CDR3aa: CASSTADRGGETQYF; CDR3nt: TGTGCCAGTAGTACCGCGGACAGGGGCGGGGAGACCCAGTACTTC
d_gene: -; j_gene: TRBJ1-5; v_gene: TRBV16; abundance: many; CDR3aa: CASSQNPYRANQPQHF; CDR3nt: TGTGCCAGCAGCCAAAACCCCTACAGGGCTAATCAGCCCCAGCATTTT
d_gene: TRBD2; j_gene: TRBJ2-1; v_gene: TRBV7-6; abundance: few; CDR3aa: CASSISLAGASYNEQFF; CDR3nt: TGTGCCAGCAGCATAAGCCTAGCGGGGGCCTCCTACAATGAGCAGTTCTTC
d_gene: -; j_gene: TRBJ1-3; v_gene: TRBV6-6; abundance: few; CDR3aa: CASRVPSGNTIYF; CDR3nt: TGTGCCAGCAGGGTGCCCTCTGGAAACACCATATATTTT
d_gene: -; j_gene: TRBJ2-1; v_gene: TRBV4-1; abundance: -; CDR3aa: CASSRASSYNEQFF; CDR3nt: TGCGCCAGCAGCCGAGCAAGCTCCTACAATGAGCAGTTCTTC
d_gene: TRBD1; j_gene: TRBJ1-1; v_gene: TRBV6-5; abundance: few; CDR3aa: CASSYSTGVNTEAFF; CDR3nt: TGTGCCAGCAGTTACTCGACAGGGGTGAACACTGAAGCTTTCTTT
d_gene: -; j_gene: TRBJ2-3; v_gene: TRBV20-1; abundance: -; CDR3aa: CSELRTDTQYF; CDR3nt: TGCAGTGAACTTCGCACAGATACGCAGTATTTT
d_gene: -; j_gene: TRBJ1-6; v_gene: TRBV5-6; abundance: few; CDR3aa: CASSLFVNSSLHF; CDR3nt: TGTGCCAGCAGCCTGTTTGTAAATTCATCCCTCCACTTT
d_gene: -; j_gene: TRBJ2-1; v_gene: TRBV29-1; abundance: once; CDR3aa: CSVDKDTGYNEQFF; CDR3nt: TGCAGCGTTGACAAGGATACTGGTTACAATGAGCAGTTCTTC
d_gene: TRBD1; j_gene: TRBJ1-6; v_gene: TRBV20-1; abundance: -; CDR3aa: CSAQRGDSSYNSPLHF; CDR3nt: TGCAGTGCTCAGAGGGGGGACAGCTCCTATAATTCACCCCTCCACTTT
d_gene: -; j_gene: TRBJ1-2; v_gene: TRBV29-1; abundance: -; CDR3aa: CSENRVPYGYTF; CDR3nt: TGCAGCGAGAACAGGGTACCCTATGGCTACACCTTC
d_gene: TRBD1; j_gene: TRBJ1-1; v_gene: TRBV6-1; abundance: few; CDR3aa: CASAGQGDTEAFF; CDR3nt: TGTGCCAGCGCGGGACAGGGAGACACTGAAGCTTTCTTT
d_gene: TRBD1; j_gene: TRBJ2-5; v_gene: TRBV2; abundance: -; CDR3aa: CASGQTGGGETQYF; CDR3nt: TGTGCCAGCGGCCAGACAGGGGGCGGAGAGACCCAGTACTTC
d_gene: -; j_gene: TRBJ2-7; v_gene: TRBV7-8; abundance: few; CDR3aa: CASSRTRDEQYF; CDR3nt: TGTGCCAGCAGCCGAACCAGAGACGAGCAGTACTTC
d_gene: -; j_gene: TRBJ1-2; v_gene: TRBV20-1; abundance: medium-sized; CDR3aa: CSARSNRVGYTF; CDR3nt: TGCAGTGCTCGATCCAACAGGGTGGGCTACACCTTC
d_gene: -; j_gene: TRBJ1-2; v_gene: TRBV2; abundance: medium-sized; CDR3aa: CASSEVRPHRYGYTF; CDR3nt: TGTGCCAGCAGTGAAGTTCGTCCGCACCGGTATGGCTACACCTTC
d_gene: -; j_gene: TRBJ1-6; v_gene: TRBV10-3; abundance: medium-sized; CDR3aa: CAISELGSDSPLHF; CDR3nt: TGTGCCATCAGTGAGTTGGGGTCGGATTCACCCCTCCACTTT
d_gene: -; j_gene: TRBJ2-2; v_gene: TRBV6-1; abundance: -; CDR3aa: CASSEADDYGELFF; CDR3nt: TGTGCCAGCAGTGAAGCGGACGACTACGGGGAGCTGTTTTTT
d_gene: -; j_gene: TRBJ1-1; v_gene: TRBV14; abundance: -; CDR3aa: CASSQAPEAFF; CDR3nt: TGTGCCAGCAGCCAAGCCCCTGAAGCTTTCTTT
d_gene: -; j_gene: TRBJ2-3; v_gene: TRBV29-1; abundance: medium-sized; CDR3aa: CSVGSRPSTDTQYF; CDR3nt: TGCAGCGTCGGTTCTCGTCCTAGCACAGATACGCAGTATTTT
d_gene: TRBD2; j_gene: TRBJ2-1; v_gene: TRBV5-6; abundance: many; CDR3aa: CASSLTLAGKQFF; CDR3nt: TGTGCCAGCAGCTTAACACTAGCGGGAAAGCAGTTCTTC
d_gene: TRBD1; j_gene: TRBJ2-5; v_gene: TRBV7-9; abundance: -; CDR3aa: CASSFGQGKETQYF; CDR3nt: TGTGCCAGCAGCTTCGGACAGGGGAAAGAGACCCAGTACTTC
d_gene: TRBD2; j_gene: TRBJ2-1; v_gene: TRBV5-1; abundance: many; CDR3aa: CASSFYPSGRLYEQFF; CDR3nt: TGCGCCAGCAGCTTCTACCCAAGCGGGAGGCTCTATGAGCAGTTCTTC
d_gene: -; j_gene: TRBJ2-5; v_gene: TRBV24-1; abundance: -; CDR3aa: CATREAEGLGTQYF; CDR3nt: TGTGCCACCCGAGAAGCGGAGGGATTGGGAACCCAGTACTTC
d_gene: -; j_gene: TRBJ1-1; v_gene: TRBV7-9; abundance: -; CDR3aa: CASSLALQGRTEALF; CDR3nt: TGTGCCAGCAGCTTAGCCCTACAGGGTAGGACTGAAGCACTCTTT
d_gene: -; j_gene: TRBJ1-3; v_gene: TRBV19; abundance: many; CDR3aa: CASTEIPISGNTIYF; CDR3nt: TGTGCCAGTACCGAAATCCCTATTTCTGGAAACACCATATATTTT
d_gene: TRBD2; j_gene: TRBJ2-1; v_gene: TRBV10-3; abundance: many; CDR3aa: CAPIEGGLAGGIPRNEQFF; CDR3nt: TGTGCCCCGATCGAGGGTGGACTAGCGGGGGGGATTCCCAGAAATGAGCAGTTCTTC
d_gene: -; j_gene: TRBJ1-6; v_gene: TRBV7-9; abundance: -; CDR3aa: CASSWGSDNSPLHF; CDR3nt: TGTGCCAGCAGCTGGGGGTCTGATAATTCACCCCTCCACTTT
d_gene: TRBD2; j_gene: TRBJ2-5; v_gene: TRBV20-1; abundance: many; CDR3aa: CSATRGSPSGFQETQYF; CDR3nt: TGCAGTGCTACCCGGGGATCGCCTAGCGGGTTCCAAGAGACCCAGTACTTC